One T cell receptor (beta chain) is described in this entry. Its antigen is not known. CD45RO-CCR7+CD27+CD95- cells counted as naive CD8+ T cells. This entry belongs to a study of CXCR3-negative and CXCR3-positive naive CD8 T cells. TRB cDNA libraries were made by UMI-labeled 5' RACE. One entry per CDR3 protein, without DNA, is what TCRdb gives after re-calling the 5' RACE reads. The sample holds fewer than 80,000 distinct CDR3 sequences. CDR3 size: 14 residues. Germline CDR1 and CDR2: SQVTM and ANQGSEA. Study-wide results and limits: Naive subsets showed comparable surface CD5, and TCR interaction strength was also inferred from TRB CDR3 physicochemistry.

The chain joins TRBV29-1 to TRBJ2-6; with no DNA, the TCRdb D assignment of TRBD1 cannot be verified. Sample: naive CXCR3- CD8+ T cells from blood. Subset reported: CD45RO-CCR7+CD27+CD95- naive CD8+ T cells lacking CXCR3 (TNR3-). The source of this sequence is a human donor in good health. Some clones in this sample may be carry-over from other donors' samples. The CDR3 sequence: CSVEEGAGANVLTF.